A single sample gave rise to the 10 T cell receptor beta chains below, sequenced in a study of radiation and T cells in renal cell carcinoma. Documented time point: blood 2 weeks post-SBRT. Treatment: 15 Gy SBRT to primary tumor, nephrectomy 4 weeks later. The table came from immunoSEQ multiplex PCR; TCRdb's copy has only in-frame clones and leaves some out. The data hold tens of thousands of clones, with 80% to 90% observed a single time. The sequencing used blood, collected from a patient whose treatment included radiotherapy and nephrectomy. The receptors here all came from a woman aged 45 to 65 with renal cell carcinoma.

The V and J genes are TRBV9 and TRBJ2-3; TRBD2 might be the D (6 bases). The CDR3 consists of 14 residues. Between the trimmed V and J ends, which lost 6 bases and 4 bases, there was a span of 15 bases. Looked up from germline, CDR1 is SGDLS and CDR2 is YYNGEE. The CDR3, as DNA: TGTGCCAGCACGGGACTTCGGTTCTCAGATACGCAGTATTTT. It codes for CASTGLRFSDTQYF.

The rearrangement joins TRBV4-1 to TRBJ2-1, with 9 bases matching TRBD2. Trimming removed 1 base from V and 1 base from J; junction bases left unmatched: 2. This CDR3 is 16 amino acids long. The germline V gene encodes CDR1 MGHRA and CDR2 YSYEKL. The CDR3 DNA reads TGCGCCAGCAGCCAAGGGACTAGCGTGTCCTACAATGAGCAGTTCTTC. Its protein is CASSQGTSVSYNEQFF.

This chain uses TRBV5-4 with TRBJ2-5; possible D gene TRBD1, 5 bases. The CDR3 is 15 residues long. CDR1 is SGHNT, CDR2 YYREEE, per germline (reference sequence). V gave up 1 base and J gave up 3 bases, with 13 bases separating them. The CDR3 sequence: CASSLYPGKEETQYF. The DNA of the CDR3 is TGTGCCAGCAGCTTGTACCCAGGGAAGGAAGAGACCCAGTACTTC. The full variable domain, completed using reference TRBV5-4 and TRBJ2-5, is ETGVTQSPTHLIKTRGQQVTLRCSSQSGHNTVSWYQQALGQGPQFIFQYYREEENGRGNFPPRFSGLQFPNYSSELNVNALELDDSALYLCASSLYPGKEETQYFGPGTRLLVL.

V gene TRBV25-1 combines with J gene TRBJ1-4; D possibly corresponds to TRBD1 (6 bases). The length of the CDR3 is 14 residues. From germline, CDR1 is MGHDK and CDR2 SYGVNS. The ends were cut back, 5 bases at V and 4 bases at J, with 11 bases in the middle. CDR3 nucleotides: TGTGCCAGCAGTAAAGGGGGTCTTAATGAAAAACTGTTTTTT. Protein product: CASSKGGLNEKLFF.

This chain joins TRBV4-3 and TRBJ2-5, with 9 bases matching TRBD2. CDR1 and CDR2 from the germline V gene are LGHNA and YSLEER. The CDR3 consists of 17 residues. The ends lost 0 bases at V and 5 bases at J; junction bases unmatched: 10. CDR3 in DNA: TGCGCCAGCAGCCAAGAACCAGCGGGGGGCTTGGGTGAGACCCAGTACTTC. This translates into CASSQEPAGGLGETQYF.

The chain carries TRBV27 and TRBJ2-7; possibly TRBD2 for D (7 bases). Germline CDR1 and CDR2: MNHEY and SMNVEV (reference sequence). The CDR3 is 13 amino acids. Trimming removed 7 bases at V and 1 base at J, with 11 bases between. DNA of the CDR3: TGTGCCAGCATGGGGGGGGCTTCCTACGAGCAGTACTTC. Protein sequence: CASMGGASYEQYF.

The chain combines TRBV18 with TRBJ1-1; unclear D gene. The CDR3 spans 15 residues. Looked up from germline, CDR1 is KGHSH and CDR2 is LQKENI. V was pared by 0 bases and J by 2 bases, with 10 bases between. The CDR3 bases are TGTGCCAGCTCACCACCCGACACACCAAACACTGAAGCTTTCTTT. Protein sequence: CASSPPDTPNTEAFF.

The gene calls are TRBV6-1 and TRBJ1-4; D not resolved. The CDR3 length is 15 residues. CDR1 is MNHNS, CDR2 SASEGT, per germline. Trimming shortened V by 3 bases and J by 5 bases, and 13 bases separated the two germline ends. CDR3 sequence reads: CASSDSGGLNEKLFF. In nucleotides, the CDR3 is TGTGCCAGCAGTGATTCAGGCGGGTTAAATGAAAAACTGTTTTTT.

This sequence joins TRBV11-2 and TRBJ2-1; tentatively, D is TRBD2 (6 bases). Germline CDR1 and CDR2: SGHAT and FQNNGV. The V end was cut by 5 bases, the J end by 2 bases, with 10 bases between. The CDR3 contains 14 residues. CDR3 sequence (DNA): TGTGCCAGCAGCGTTAGCGGAACCTACAATGAGCAGTTCTTC. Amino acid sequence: CASSVSGTYNEQFF.

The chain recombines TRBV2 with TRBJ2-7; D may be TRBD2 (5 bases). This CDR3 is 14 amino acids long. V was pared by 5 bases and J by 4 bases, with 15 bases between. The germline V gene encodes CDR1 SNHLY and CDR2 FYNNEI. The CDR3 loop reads CASSITRVRYEQYF. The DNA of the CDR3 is TGTGCCAGCAGTATAACTAGGGTTCGGTACGAGCAGTACTTC. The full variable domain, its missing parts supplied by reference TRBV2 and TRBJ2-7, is EPEVTQTPSHQVTQMGQEVILRCVPISNHLYFYWYRQILGQKVEFLVSFYNNEISEKSEIFDDQFSVERPDGSNFTLKIRSTKLEDSAMYFCASSITRVRYEQYFGPGTRLTVT.